What follows describes a single T cell receptor (beta chain). Its specificity is not known. This CDR3 has 15 amino acids. The germline gives CDR1 LNHDA, CDR2 SQIVND (reference sequence). V dropped 5 bases and J dropped 7; count of bases not matched to a gene: 10. These data belong to a study of cytomegalovirus exposure and HLA in healthy donors. Whole-study findings and limits: A later analysis found that most CMV-associated TCR beta chains appeared HLA-restricted. The authors listed around 150 TCR beta chains as cytomegalovirus-associated.

The PCR had 60 Vbeta and 13 Jbeta primers. TCRdb's table, derived via immunoSEQ multiplex PCR, lists solely in-frame clones and lacks some. The sample contains about 110,000 clones, under 85% of which appear only once. The sequencing input was PBMCs. The source of this sequence is a man aged 40-49 years in good health and CMV-seronegative. This rearrangement joins TRBV19 to TRBJ1-5; 8 bases map to TRBD1. CDR3 in DNA: TGTGCCAGTAGTCTAGCCAGGGGGCCCAACCAGCCCCAGCATTTT. This gives the protein CASSLARGPNQPQHF.